Listed here are 5 T cell receptor beta chains from one sample, sequenced in a study of blood T cell repertoires in COVID-19. The table came from immunoSEQ multiplex PCR; TCRdb's copy has only in-frame clones and leaves some out. The sample records tens of thousands of clones, more than 75% being singletons. The sequencing sample was made of peripheral blood. Receptor source: a woman in her seventies with acute or convalescent COVID-19.

CDR3 nucleotide sequence: TGTGCCAGCAGTGAATCTCCGGGAACATTCTATGGCTACACCTTC. Translated: CASSESPGTFYGYTF. The V call is TRBV6-1, the J call TRBJ1-2; no clear D gene. V was clipped by 2 bases and J by 4 bases, with 14 bases between them. The CDR3 covers 15 residues. Germline CDR1 MNHNS, CDR2 SASEGT.

The chain employs TRBV10-3 and TRBJ1-1; a weak D match, TRBD1 (5 bases). Per germline, CDR1 ENHRY and CDR2 SYGVKD. Trimming left V 4 bases short and J 0 bases short, with 18 bases between. The CDR3 totals 17 residues. The CDR3 here is CAISGGVGHSLNTEAFF. CDR3 nucleotides: TGTGCCATCAGTGGGGGGGTGGGTCACTCCCTGAACACTGAAGCTTTCTTT.

This clone was seen only a few times. The chain recombines TRBV7-6 with TRBJ2-1; D not resolved. The germline gives CDR1 SGHVS, CDR2 FNYEAQ. The V end was cut by 3 bases, the J end by 5 bases, with 11 bases between. The CDR3 totals 14 residues. The CDR3 sequence is CASSFVNTDNEQFF. The CDR3 coding sequence is TGTGCCAGCAGCTTTGTCAACACCGACAATGAGCAGTTCTTC.

The chain links TRBV24-1 to TRBJ2-2; 7 positions match TRBD1. The V gene's germline CDR1 is KGHDR and CDR2 SFDVKD. The CDR3 runs 13 residues. With V trimmed by 10 bases and J by 1 base, 2 bases remained unmatched. In DNA, the CDR3 is TGTGCCACTGGGACAGAGAACACCGGGGAGCTGTTTTTT. Its translation: CATGTENTGELFF.

The chain has TRBV25-1 and TRBJ2-7; D is possibly TRBD1 (5 bases). This CDR3 spans 15 amino acids. The germline gives CDR1 MGHDK, CDR2 SYGVNS. Between the trimmed V and J ends, which lost 2 bases and 0 bases, there was a span of 11 bases. In DNA form, the CDR3 reads TGTGCCAGCAGTGAACAAGGGGCAAACTCCTACGAGCAGTACGTC. As protein: CASSEQGANSYEQYV.